These T cell receptor beta chains were read from a single sample in a study of cytomegalovirus exposure and HLA in healthy donors. Libraries were prepared by immunoSEQ multiplex PCR; TCRdb keeps only in-frame clonotypes and omits some of them. The table includes some 150,000 clones, 50% to 75% detected once. Sequenced sample: PBMCs. These receptors were obtained from an older woman in good health and CMV-seropositive. CDR3s include the opening cysteine and the closing phenylalanine or tryptophan. The D gene is left open where the match is weak. Clone size is given for some rows only: seen once, a few or many times, or a class if the clone is expanded.

j_gene | abundance | d_gene | v_gene | CDR3aa | CDR3nt
TRBJ2-7 | - | - | TRBV30 | CALWGGGGPYEQYF | TGTGCCCTGTGGGGAGGAGGAGGGCCCTACGAGCAGTACTTC
TRBJ2-2 | few | - | TRBV6-5 | CASSYSEGLRTGELFF | TGTGCCAGCAGTTACTCGGAGGGCCTTAGGACCGGGGAGCTGTTTTTT
TRBJ2-7 | - | TRBD1 | TRBV27 | CASRSRGRYEQYF | TGTGCCAGCAGGAGCAGGGGGCGATACGAGCAGTACTTC
TRBJ1-4 | - | - | TRBV6-5 | CASSRLRTDEKLFF | TGTGCCAGCAGTCGACTAAGGACAGATGAAAAACTGTTTTTT
TRBJ2-3 | - | - | TRBV7-9 | CASSFRPQGGGTDTQYF | TGTGCCAGCAGCTTTCGGCCACAGGGAGGGGGCACAGATACGCAGTATTTT
TRBJ1-2 | few | TRBD1 | TRBV4-3 | CASSQGPGGVRGYTF | TGCGCCAGCAGCCAAGGCCCAGGGGGAGTGAGGGGCTACACCTTC
TRBJ2-3 | - | - | TRBV6-5 | CASSSSGGGRQYF | TGTGCCAGCAGTTCTTCAGGGGGCGGGAGGCAGTATTTT
TRBJ2-5 | - | TRBD2 | TRBV6-1 | CASSEDGLEETQYF | TGTGCCAGCAGTGAAGATGGACTAGAAGAGACCCAGTACTTC
TRBJ2-7 | once | TRBD2 | TRBV18 | CASSGGDGWLAGDEQYF | TGTGCCAGCTCTGGCGGGGACGGCTGGCTAGCGGGAGACGAGCAGTACTTC
TRBJ2-1 | - | TRBD2 | TRBV7-8 | CASSLVSGRLSRENEQFF | TGTGCCAGCAGCTTAGTTAGCGGGAGGCTTAGCAGAGAAAATGAGCAGTTCTTC
TRBJ2-7 | - | TRBD2 | TRBV29-1 | CSVEEGLAGAEQYF | TGCAGCGTTGAGGAGGGACTAGCGGGAGCCGAGCAGTACTTC
TRBJ2-1 | - | TRBD2 | TRBV4-1 | CASGREGLTSSYNEQFF | TGCGCCAGCGGGCGGGAGGGGTTGACTAGCTCCTACAATGAGCAGTTCTTC
TRBJ2-1 | few | TRBD1 | TRBV11-3 | CASSLGGQGGYNEQFF | TGTGCCAGCAGCTTAGGGGGACAGGGGGGCTACAATGAGCAGTTCTTC
TRBJ2-6 | few | - | TRBV7-2 | CASSLEILSGANVLTF | TGTGCCAGCAGCTTGGAGATTCTCTCTGGGGCCAACGTCCTGACTTTC
TRBJ1-3 | - | - | TRBV5-4 | CASSLRGGNTIYF | TGTGCCAGCAGCTTGCGAGGAGGAAACACCATATATTTT
TRBJ2-2 | - | TRBD1 | TRBV28 | CASSLWDRELEELFF | TGTGCCAGCAGTTTATGGGACAGGGAATTGGAGGAGCTGTTTTTT
TRBJ1-2 | few | TRBD1 | TRBV28 | CASSLGPGTGSGYTF | TGTGCCAGCAGTTTGGGGCCCGGGACAGGGTCTGGCTACACCTTC
TRBJ2-5 | - | - | TRBV2 | CASSEAQETQYF | TGTGCCAGCAGTGAAGCCCAGGAGACCCAGTACTTC
TRBJ2-7 | few | - | TRBV18 | CASSPGTSSYEQYF | TGTGCCAGCTCACCCGGGACAAGCTCCTACGAGCAGTACTTC
TRBJ2-1 | - | - | TRBV27 | CASSSDRNNEQFF | TGTGCCAGCAGTTCCGACAGGAACAATGAGCAGTTCTTC
TRBJ2-2 | few | TRBD2 | TRBV4-3 | CASSKEASGAIANTGELFF | TGCGCCAGCAGCAAAGAGGCTAGCGGGGCTATAGCGAACACCGGGGAGCTGTTTTTT
TRBJ2-1 | - | - | TRBV5-1 | CASSTGSRYNEQFF | TGCGCCAGCAGTACTGGGAGCCGGTACAATGAGCAGTTCTTC
TRBJ2-7 | - | TRBD1 | TRBV7-3 | CASSPDRVSSYVEQYF | TGTGCCAGCAGCCCGGACAGGGTGTCATCCTACGTAGAGCAGTACTTC
TRBJ2-2 | few | TRBD1 | TRBV5-1 | CASSLRQGATGELFF | TGCGCCAGCAGCCTCCGACAGGGGGCGACCGGGGAGCTGTTTTTT
TRBJ1-2 | - | TRBD1 | TRBV5-6 | CASSRSRDSHYGYTF | TGTGCCAGCAGCCGGAGTAGGGACAGCCACTATGGCTACACCTTC
TRBJ2-5 | - | - | TRBV7-9 | CSSSSLRETQYF | TGTTCCAGCAGCTCCCTGCGGGAGACCCAGTACTTC
TRBJ1-1 | - | - | TRBV9 | CASSVGRVTEAFF | TGTGCCAGCAGCGTAGGGAGGGTTACTGAAGCTTTCTTT
TRBJ2-2 | once | - | TRBV11-3 | CASSLRGHGELFF | TGTGCCAGCAGCTTAAGGGGTCACGGGGAGCTGTTTTTT
TRBJ2-5 | - | - | TRBV10-2 | CASSDSDRWETQYF | TGCGCCAGCAGTGACTCCGACAGATGGGAGACCCAGTACTTC
TRBJ2-7 | - | TRBD2 | TRBV13 | CASSVSSGNSYEQYF | TGTGCCAGCAGCGTATCTAGCGGGAATTCCTACGAGCAGTACTTC
TRBJ2-2 | - | TRBD2 | TRBV6-5 | CASSGGRYTGELFF | TGTGCCAGCAGCGGCGGGAGATACACCGGGGAGCTGTTTTTT
TRBJ2-5 | - | - | TRBV5-4 | CASSFGDQETQYF | TGTGCCAGCAGCTTCGGAGATCAAGAGACCCAGTACTTC
TRBJ2-1 | few | - | TRBV11-2 | CASSSYTGSSYNEQFF | TGTGCCAGCAGCTCCTATACCGGTAGCTCCTACAATGAGCAGTTCTTC
TRBJ2-1 | - | - | TRBV4-1 | CASSQGRSSYNEQFF | TGCGCCAGCAGCCAGGGTCGGAGCTCCTACAATGAGCAGTTCTTC
TRBJ2-3 | - | - | TRBV18 | CASSPPSSTDTQYF | TGTGCCAGCTCACCCCCCTCCAGCACAGATACGCAGTATTTT
TRBJ2-7 | - | TRBD1 | TRBV7-2 | CASSLMGTGAYEQYF | TGTGCCAGCAGCTTAATGGGGACAGGCGCCTACGAGCAGTACTTC
TRBJ2-7 | few | TRBD2 | TRBV20-1 | CSATTGTMRYF | TGCAGTGCTACTACCGGGACTATGAGGTACTTC
TRBJ1-1 | - | - | TRBV5-6 | CASSLGRQDLNTEAFF | TGTGCCAGCAGCTTGGGGAGACAGGACCTGAACACTGAAGCTTTCTTT
TRBJ2-7 | - | TRBD1 | TRBV28 | CASSPRKGQALYEQYF | TGTGCCAGCAGCCCTCGGAAAGGACAGGCCCTCTACGAGCAGTACTTC
TRBJ2-5 | - | TRBD1 | TRBV4-1 | CASSGTGGGYETQYF | TGCGCCAGCAGCGGGACAGGGGGCGGGTATGAGACCCAGTACTTC
TRBJ1-3 | - | - | TRBV19 | CASSTRSSGNTIYF | TGTGCCAGTAGTACGCGGAGCTCTGGAAACACCATATATTTT
TRBJ2-1 | - | - | TRBV4-2 | CASSQEASYNEQFF | TGTGCCAGCAGCCAAGAAGCGTCCTACAATGAGCAGTTCTTC
TRBJ2-6 | - | TRBD1 | TRBV10-3 | CAIREGGAGANVLTF | TGTGCCATCAGAGAAGGGGGCGCCGGGGCCAACGTCCTGACTTTC
TRBJ2-7 | - | TRBD2 | TRBV4-3 | CASSQEWVAGSSYEQYF | TGCGCCAGCAGCCAAGAGTGGGTAGCGGGGTCCTCCTACGAGCAGTACTTC
TRBJ2-7 | - | TRBD2 | TRBV7-8 | CASSPSGAPPYEQYF | TGTGCCAGCAGCCCTAGCGGAGCCCCTCCCTACGAGCAGTACTTC
TRBJ2-7 | - | - | TRBV6-5 | CASGHYEQYF | TGTGCCAGCGGACACTACGAGCAGTACTTC
TRBJ2-1 | - | TRBD2 | TRBV5-8 | CASSWGGMRGSYNEQFF | TGTGCCAGCAGCTGGGGGGGTATGCGGGGCTCCTACAATGAGCAGTTCTTC